The 22 T cell receptor beta chains below were found in one sample sequenced in a study of beta chain features in type 1 diabetes. These TCRs are of unknown antigen specificity. Whole-study results and caveats: Significant though moderate, a shortening of TCRB CDR3s appeared in all four CD4+ subsets of Type 1 diabetes patients.

Every bit of the isolated RNA underwent reverse transcription, so sequencing read expressed TCRB transcripts. Data came from immunoSEQ multiplex PCR; TCRdb stores just in-frame clones and leaves some out. The top ten clones hold roughly 0.015% of a sample with some 350,000 clones, less than 15% of them seen once. The sample comprised naive CD4+ T cells from blood. These receptors were taken from a woman aged 18-35 years with type 1 diabetes.

This clone has only a few counts. This chain joins TRBV9 and TRBJ2-3; 7 bases align to TRBD2. Germline assignment: CDR1 SGDLS and CDR2 YYNGEE. The CDR3 covers 16 residues. With 0 bases clipped from V and 0 bases from J, the junction kept 4 bases outside the gene matches. CDR3 coding DNA: TGTGCCAGCAGCGTAGGGGCTAGCGGAAGCACAGATACGCAGTATTTT. The encoded protein is CASSVGASGSTDTQYF.

This chain joins TRBV4-3 and TRBJ1-2; D might be TRBD1 (5 bases). This CDR3 region has 16 residues. Trimming removed 4 bases from V and 5 bases from J, with 20 bases in between. CDR1 is LGHNA and CDR2 is YSLEER in the germline V gene. DNA of the CDR3: TGCGCCAGCAGCCCCGAGGGAGGGGCCGAGACTTATGGCTACACCTTC. It yields the protein CASSPEGGAETYGYTF.

This clone was picked up a small number of times. This chain links TRBV7-2 with TRBJ2-1, with D perhaps TRBD1 (5 bases). The CDR3 is made up of 15 amino acids. With 5 bases removed from V and 7 bases from J, the gap between germline ends came to 18 bases. Germline CDR1 reads SGHTA; CDR2 reads FQGNSA. CDR3 sequence: CASSPEGQGRNEQFF. CDR3 nucleotides: TGTGCCAGCAGCCCTGAAGGGCAGGGTCGTAATGAGCAGTTCTTC.

This clone was observed a few times. The chain carries TRBV28 and TRBJ2-7; D gene uncertain. V was trimmed by 6 bases and J by 7 bases, leaving 7 bases between them. The CDR3 sequence is 10 residues long. Germline V gene sequence: CDR1 MDHEN, CDR2 SYDVKM. This chain's CDR3 is CASSLKEQYF. The CDR3, as DNA: TGTGCCAGCAGCCTAAAAGAGCAGTACTTC. Full variable domain (outside the CDR3, taken from reference TRBV28 and TRBJ2-7): DVKVTQSSRYLVKRTGEKVFLECVQDMDHENMFWYRQDPGLGLRLIYFSYDVKMKEKGDIPEGYSVSREKKERFSLILESASTNQTSMYLCASSLKEQYFGPGTRLTVT.

This clone was picked up a small number of times. The genes are TRBV6-5 and TRBJ2-2; TRBD1 matches at 8 bases. Germline values: CDR1 MNHEY, CDR2 SVGAGI. CDR3 length equals 15 residues. With 4 bases clipped from V and 3 bases from J, the junction kept 4 bases outside the gene matches. In DNA, the CDR3 is TGTGCCAGCAGTTCCCGGACAGGGCACACCGGGGAGCTGTTTTTT. Encoded protein: CASSSRTGHTGELFF.

The CDR3 coding sequence is TGTGCCAGTAGCGATCAAGGGCGGGACGGCTATGGCTACACCTTC. This codes for CASSDQGRDGYGYTF. The rearrangement joins TRBV19 to TRBJ1-2, with D possibly being TRBD1 (5 bases). Trimming shortened V by 6 bases and J by 4 bases, and 18 bases separated the two germline ends. The CDR3 runs 15 residues. Germline V gene lookup returns CDR1 LNHDA and CDR2 SQIVND (reference sequence). Full variable domain (outside the CDR3, taken from reference TRBV19 and TRBJ1-2): DGGITQSPKYLFRKEGQNVTLSCEQNLNHDAMYWYRQDPGQGLRLIYYSQIVNDFQKGDIAEGYSVSREKKESFPLTVTSAQKNPTAFYLCASSDQGRDGYGYTFGSGTRLTVV.

The chain carries TRBV18 and TRBJ2-1; D call uncertain. V was clipped by 4 bases and J by 5 bases, with 12 bases between them. CDR1 is KGHSH and CDR2 is LQKENI in the germline V gene. This CDR3 has 14 amino acids. CDR3 nucleotide sequence: TGTGCCAGCTCACTACGAGCTGGAGACAATGAGCAGTTCTTC. The encoded protein is CASSLRAGDNEQFF.

This rearrangement joins TRBV29-1 to TRBJ2-7; TRBD1 aligns across 8 bases. In germline, CDR1 is SQVTM, CDR2 ANQGSEA. V shed 5 bases and J 7 bases; nucleotides not matched to a gene: 7. This CDR3 is 12 amino acids long. Here the CDR3 reads CSVITGGGEQYV. For the CDR3, the DNA is TGCAGCGTTATCACAGGGGGAGGTGAGCAGTACGTC.

The chain recombines TRBV6-6 with TRBJ2-7, with 11 bases aligning to TRBD1. The trim removed 2 bases at V and 2 bases at J, leaving 2 bases unmatched. The CDR3 spans 15 residues. Germline loops: CDR1 MNHNY, CDR2 SVGAGI (reference sequence). The CDR3 nucleotides read TGTGCCAGCAGTTACCGGGGACAGGGGGCCTACGAGCAGTACTTC. This codes for CASSYRGQGAYEQYF.

This chain uses TRBV11-2 with TRBJ2-1; tentative D call: TRBD1 (7 bases). V lost 7 bases and J lost 10, with 17 bases in between. CDR1 and CDR2 from the germline V gene are SGHAT and FQNNGV. This CDR3 region has 13 residues. CDR3 residues: CASTTGGGWEQFF. The CDR3 nucleotides are TGTGCCAGCACCACCGGAGGGGGCTGGGAGCAGTTCTTC.

The gene calls are TRBV9 and TRBJ2-3; maybe TRBD2 (6 bases). The CDR3 is made up of 13 amino acids. Looked up from germline, CDR1 is SGDLS and CDR2 is YYNGEE. The germline V and J ends were trimmed by 6 bases and 1 base, with 9 bases remaining between them. This CDR3 reads CASNSGGTDTQYF. The CDR3 region has the DNA TGTGCCAGCAATAGCGGAGGCACAGATACGCAGTATTTT.

V and J are TRBV18 and TRBJ1-2; 8 nucleotides align to TRBD1. The V gene's germline CDR1 is KGHSH and CDR2 LQKENI. V was pared by 3 bases and J by 7 bases, with 10 bases of the junction left unmatched. The CDR3 sequence is 15 residues long. The CDR3 reads CASSPATGVDPGYTF. The CDR3 DNA follows: TGTGCCAGCTCACCCGCGACAGGGGTGGATCCTGGCTACACCTTC.

This clone appeared a few times. Other nucleotide sequences in the sample specify the same CDR3. The chain has TRBV15 and TRBJ2-5, with D possibly being TRBD2 (5 bases). The CDR3 is 14 residues long. Germline CDR1 and CDR2: LNHNV and YYDKDF (reference sequence). Trimming pared 0 bases from V and 1 base from J, leaving 6 bases between. The CDR3 region is CATSRDRGQETQYF. The CDR3 nucleotides are TGTGCCACCAGCAGAGATCGGGGCCAAGAGACCCAGTACTTC.

The chain links TRBV28 to TRBJ2-2, with D perhaps matching TRBD2 (6 bases). With 8 bases removed from V and 6 bases from J, the gap between germline ends came to 13 bases. The germline CDR1 and CDR2 sequences are MDHEN and SYDVKM. The CDR3 is 13 amino acids. The CDR3 DNA reads TGTGCCAGCTCTGGCGGGGCGGCCGGGGAGCTGTTTTTT. It codes for CASSGGAAGELFF.

V usage is TRBV11-2 and J usage is TRBJ2-5; 16 nucleotides align to TRBD2. The germline CDR1 and CDR2 sequences are SGHAT and FQNNGV. CDR3 length: 18 residues. With 4 bases clipped from V and 6 bases from J, the junction kept 11 bases outside the gene matches. CDR3: CASSSGTSGRASWKTQYF. CDR3 nucleotide sequence: TGTGCCAGCAGCTCCGGGACTAGCGGGAGGGCCTCTTGGAAGACCCAGTACTTC.

The chain employs TRBV11-3 and TRBJ2-3, with 14 bases lining up with TRBD2. Germline-derived CDR1 and CDR2 are SGHNT and YENEEA. The CDR3 runs to 18 residues. The trim removed 3 bases at V and 0 bases at J, leaving 5 bases unmatched. CDR3 protein: CASSLGTSGRPSTDTQYF. The CDR3, as DNA: TGTGCCAGCAGCTTGGGGACTAGCGGGAGACCAAGCACAGATACGCAGTATTTT.

The rearrangement uses TRBV30 and TRBJ1-5; no clear D gene. The CDR3 loop spans 15 amino acids. Per the germline V gene, CDR1 is GTSNPN and CDR2 is SVGIG (reference sequence). V lost 4 bases to trimming and J lost 0 bases, with 13 bases between them. Here the CDR3 DNA reads TGTGCCTGGACCCCCACGGGTCCTAGCAATCAGCCCCAGCATTTT. Amino acids: CAWTPTGPSNQPQHF.

The CDR3 sequence is CASSLRALILTEAFF. The CDR3 nucleotides read TGTGCCAGCAGCTTACGAGCCTTAATCCTCACTGAAGCTTTCTTT. The chain employs TRBV5-6 and TRBJ1-1; D ambiguous. Trimming took off 2 bases at V and 4 bases at J, with 15 bases between the two ends. CDR3 length: 15 residues. In germline, CDR1 is SGHDT, CDR2 YYEEEE.

As concerns this clone: This sample also contains other DNA sequences that code for the same CDR3. The chain carries TRBV9 and TRBJ2-3; 11 nucleotides agree with TRBD2. Trimming at V came to 0 bases and at J to 3 bases, leaving 0 bases not matched to a gene. The germline V gene has CDR1 SGDLS and CDR2 YYNGEE. The CDR3 spans 15 residues. The CDR3: CASSVGLAGTDTQYF. The CDR3 DNA sequence: TGTGCCAGCAGCGTAGGACTAGCGGGAACAGATACGCAGTATTTT. The full variable domain, its missing parts supplied by reference TRBV9 and TRBJ2-3, is DSGVTQTPKHLITATGQRVTLRCSPRSGDLSVYWYQQSLDQGLQFLIQYYNGEERAKGNILERFSAQQFPDLHSELNLSSLELGDSALYFCASSVGLAGTDTQYFGPGTRLTVL.

The chain carries TRBV5-4 and TRBJ1-1; D perhaps matches TRBD1 (6 bases). The CDR3 runs to 11 residues. Germline V gene lookup returns CDR1 SGHNT and CDR2 YYREEE (reference sequence). V shed 4 bases and J shed 8 bases, with 9 bases lying between them. CDR3 in amino acids: CASSQDREAFF. In DNA, the CDR3 is TGTGCCAGCAGCCAAGACAGGGAAGCTTTCTTT.

This rearrangement joins TRBV18 to TRBJ2-1; 7 nucleotides line up with TRBD2. Germline V gives CDR1 KGHSH, CDR2 LQKENI. This CDR3 is 15 amino acids long. The V gene end was trimmed by 3 bases and the J gene end by 4 bases; junction bases not matched to a gene: 6. CDR3: CASSPQREGYNEQFF. Written as DNA, the CDR3 is TGTGCCAGCTCACCCCAGCGGGAAGGATACAATGAGCAGTTCTTC.

The chain has TRBV7-9 and TRBJ2-3, with 8 bases lining up with TRBD1. Germline CDR1 and CDR2: SEHNR and FQNEAQ (reference sequence). This CDR3 is 15 amino acids long. Unmatched junction bases numbered 5, after V lost 1 base and J lost 5 bases. The CDR3 sequence: CASSLVRGREDTQYF. The CDR3 DNA reads TGTGCCAGCAGCTTAGTCAGGGGGCGAGAAGATACGCAGTATTTT.